Each of the 28 T cell receptor beta chains below was sequenced from the same sample in a study of T-cell memory formation after mild COVID-19. Each CDR3 protein is one row after TCRdb ran MiXCR on the 5' RACE reads. Of under 650,000 distinct CDR3 sequences in the sample, over 15% are singletons; the top ten hold around 12%. Sequenced sample: PBMCs or a T cell subset sorted from them (not recorded which). All receptors derive from an adult woman who had mild COVID-19 (a few samples of this study predate the infection). Cell type and time point are not known.

This clonotype has more than one count but fewer than ten. J is TRBJ2-3 and V is TRBV7-9; D is unclear. The V end was cut by 3 bases, the J end by 4 bases, with 17 bases between. Germline lookup yields CDR1 SEHNR and CDR2 FQNEAQ (reference sequence). The CDR3 is 16 amino acids. Written as DNA, the CDR3 is TGTGCCAGCAGCTTCCCCGGACCAGCGCCCTCAGATACGCAGTATTTT. Translation gives CASSFPGPAPSDTQYF.

The chain is built from TRBV6-5 and TRBJ2-6; 7 bases are a match to TRBD1. Germline CDR1 MNHEY, CDR2 SVGAGI. Losses at the gene ends were 7 bases for V and 8 bases for J; bases not matched to a gene: 8. The CDR3 covers 14 residues. As DNA, the CDR3 is TGTGCCAGCACCACGGGGACAGCGACCAACGTCCTGACTTTC. Protein sequence: CASTTGTATNVLTF.

The chain joins TRBV12-3 or TRBV12-4 to TRBJ1-5; 8 bases map to TRBD1. Losses at the gene ends were 6 bases for V and 4 bases for J; bases not matched to a gene: 8. CDR3 length: 15 residues. DNA for the CDR3: TGTGCCAGCAGCCGCGGGACAGGATGGAATCAGCCCCAGCATTTT. Translated: CASSRGTGWNQPQHF.

This clonotype occurred many times. The chain carries TRBV6-5 and TRBJ2-3, with a possible D match to TRBD1 (6 bases). The CDR3 consists of 13 residues. CDR1 and CDR2 (germline): MNHEY, SVGAGI. Deletions cut 6 bases from V and 3 bases from J, with 10 bases between. Here the CDR3 reads CASSGQNTDTQYF. In nucleotides, the CDR3 is TGTGCCAGCAGCGGACAGAATACAGATACGCAGTATTTT.

V and J are TRBV10-2 and TRBJ2-5; a possible D gene is TRBD1 (6 bases). Trimming cost V 6 bases and J 4 bases, with 9 bases left between them. Looked up from germline, CDR1 is WSHSY and CDR2 is SAAADI. The length of the CDR3 is 12 residues. In nucleotides, the CDR3 is TGCGCCAGCAGAACCAGGGGAGAGACCCAGTACTTC. It encodes CASRTRGETQYF.

This clonotype has only a few counts. The gene calls are TRBV5-1 and TRBJ2-7; 9 bases match TRBD1. J was trimmed by 1 base and V by 6 bases; bases with no gene match: 8. Germline V gene data show CDR1 as SGHRS and CDR2 as YFSETQ. CDR3 length equals 15 residues. The CDR3 nucleotides are TGCGCCAGCAAACCGGGACAGGGTCTTTCCTACGAGCAGTACTTC. Its translation: CASKPGQGLSYEQYF.

V is TRBV6-2 or TRBV6-3 and J is TRBJ2-7, with unresolved D. Germline values: CDR1 MNHEY, CDR2 SVGEGT. Trimming removed 3 bases at V and 4 bases at J, with 19 bases between. The CDR3 length is 16 residues. CDR3 sequence (DNA): TGTGCCAGCAGTTATCTCCCAGCTCCTTCTCCTTACGAGCAGTACTTC. Translation: CASSYLPAPSPYEQYF.

V usage is TRBV25-1 and J usage is TRBJ2-7, with D unclear. The CDR3 extends over 15 amino acids. The V end lost 4 bases, the J end lost 0 bases, and 13 bases lay between the germline ends. Germline CDR1 and CDR2: MGHDK and SYGVNS. The CDR3 loop is CASSGHRESSYEQYF. CDR3 nucleotide sequence: TGTGCCAGCAGTGGGCATAGGGAAAGCTCCTACGAGCAGTACTTC.

This chain links TRBV4-1 with TRBJ2-7, with 8 positions matching TRBD1. The junction had 13 bases not matched to a gene; V was cut back by 3 bases and J by 6 bases. The length of the CDR3 is 16 residues. Germline CDR1 is MGHRA and CDR2 is YSYEKL. CDR3 residues: CASSQPGTGRRVEQYF. The CDR3 DNA is TGCGCCAGCAGCCAGCCTGGGACAGGTCGAAGGGTCGAGCAGTACTTC.

This clonotype was detected a few times. The chain links TRBV11-3 to TRBJ2-7; no reliable D call. Per germline, CDR1 SGHNT and CDR2 YENEEA. This CDR3 is built from 12 residues. Between the trimmed V and J ends, which lost 5 bases and 13 bases, there was a span of 18 bases. The CDR3 bases are TGTGCCAGCAGCGCCCGGACGTCTCCCTGCTACTTC. Translated: CASSARTSPCYF.

This clonotype was observed a few times. This chain joins TRBV29-1 and TRBJ2-3, with 9 bases identical to TRBD2. The length of the CDR3 is 17 residues. V shed 4 bases and J 1 base; nucleotides not matched to a gene: 12. Germline lookup yields CDR1 SQVTM and CDR2 ANQGSEA. The CDR3 protein is CSVGGSAGGPGTDTQYF. The CDR3, as DNA: TGCAGCGTTGGGGGGTCTGCGGGAGGGCCGGGCACAGATACGCAGTATTTT.

The rearrangement joins TRBV19 to TRBJ2-2; 7 bases are shared with TRBD1. Trimming at V came to 7 bases and at J to 5 bases, leaving 7 bases not matched to a gene. CDR1 is LNHDA and CDR2 is SQIVND in the germline V gene (reference sequence). CDR3 length equals 14 residues. CDR3 DNA: TGTGCCAGTAACCACTTACAGGGGACCGGGGAGCTGTTTTTT. Translated: CASNHLQGTGELFF. Full variable domain (outside the CDR3, taken from reference TRBV19 and TRBJ2-2): DGGITQSPKYLFRKEGQNVTLSCEQNLNHDAMYWYRQDPGQGLRLIYYSQIVNDFQKGDIAEGYSVSREKKESFPLTVTSAQKNPTAFYLCASNHLQGTGELFFGEGSRLTVL.

This clonotype was detected a few times. V gene TRBV12-3 or TRBV12-4 combines with J gene TRBJ2-5, with D unresolved. This CDR3 spans 14 amino acids. V was shortened by 0 bases and J by 4 bases, with 9 bases between the two germline ends. The CDR3 sequence: CASSLATYGETQYF. The CDR3 DNA reads TGTGCCAGCAGTTTAGCAACCTATGGAGAGACCCAGTACTTC.

The chain carries TRBV6-5 and TRBJ2-7, with 7 bases fitting TRBD1. The CDR3 covers 15 residues. The V gene end was trimmed by 2 bases and the J gene end by 0 bases; junction bases not matched to a gene: 4. Germline CDR1 is MNHEY and CDR2 is SVGAGI. CDR3 in amino acids: CASSYQDRYSYEQYF. CDR3 nucleotide sequence: TGTGCCAGCAGTTACCAGGACAGGTACTCCTACGAGCAGTACTTC.

The table lists this clonotype with many counts. The chain recombines TRBV5-1 with TRBJ1-1; possibly TRBD1 for D (5 bases). V gave up 1 base and J gave up 2 bases, with 9 bases separating them. The CDR3 has 14 residues. Per the germline V gene, CDR1 is SGHRS and CDR2 is YFSETQ. The CDR3 coding sequence is TGCGCCAGCAGCTTGCTGGACACCAACACTGAAGCTTTCTTT. It encodes CASSLLDTNTEAFF.

This clonotype came up a few times. The chain joins TRBV12-3 or TRBV12-4 to TRBJ1-5; 10 nucleotides agree with TRBD1. The CDR3 extends over 19 amino acids. Germline trimming cut 5 bases from V and 0 bases from J; bases unmatched to any gene: 13. The CDR3 here is CASSDFSPGTGVSNQPQHF. The DNA of the CDR3 is TGTGCCAGCAGTGATTTTTCTCCCGGGACAGGGGTTAGCAATCAGCCCCAGCATTTT.

The chain joins TRBV20-1 to TRBJ2-2; a possible D gene is TRBD1 (6 bases). The V gene lost 4 bases and the J gene lost 2 bases, with 20 bases spanning the gap. The CDR3 sequence is 17 residues long. Germline loops: CDR1 DFQATT, CDR2 SNEGSKA (reference sequence). DNA of the CDR3: TGCAGTGCTATTCAAGACAGGTTAGGAAGAAACACCGGGGAGCTGTTTTTT. Translated: CSAIQDRLGRNTGELFF.

The chain carries TRBV20-1 and TRBJ1-1; 8 nucleotides match TRBD1. Germline V CDR1 and CDR2: DFQATT, SNEGSKA (reference sequence). This CDR3 comprises 15 residues. V lost 0 bases to trimming and J lost 1 base; unmatched junction nucleotides: 4. CDR3 DNA sequence: TGCAGTGCTAGAGATCCCGGGACAGGGAACACTGAAGCTTTCTTT. This sequence encodes CSARDPGTGNTEAFF.

This chain links TRBV3-1 with TRBJ1-5, with D hard to call. The length of the CDR3 is 15 residues. The germline gives CDR1 LGHDT, CDR2 YNNKEL (reference sequence). V dropped 5 bases and J dropped 5 bases, with 16 bases sitting between them. CDR3 residues: CASSSHAHVDQPQHF. For the CDR3, the DNA is TGTGCCAGCAGCTCCCACGCTCATGTCGATCAGCCCCAGCATTTT. The variable domain in full, completed from reference TRBV3-1 and TRBJ1-5, reads DTAVSQTPKYLVTQMGNDKSIKCEQNLGHDTMYWYKQDSKKFLKIMFSYNNKELIINETVPNRFSPKSPDKAHLNLHINSLELGDSAVYFCASSSHAHVDQPQHFGDGTRLSIL.

J is TRBJ2-2 and V is TRBV18; D gene uncertain. Germline V CDR1 and CDR2: KGHSH, LQKENI. Between the trimmed V and J ends, which lost 3 bases and 0 bases, there was a span of 11 bases. The CDR3 is 16 amino acids. The CDR3 sequence: CASSPSTIANTGELFF. The CDR3 bases are TGTGCCAGCTCACCGTCAACGATCGCGAACACCGGGGAGCTGTTTTTT.

Many counts were recorded for this clonotype. This sequence joins TRBV3-1 and TRBJ2-1, with D uncertain. CDR1 and CDR2 (germline): LGHDT, YNNKEL (reference sequence). The CDR3 loop spans 13 amino acids. The V end lost 7 bases, the J end lost 5 bases, and 12 bases lay between the germline ends. This chain's CDR3 is CASTPSWNNEQFF. CDR3 in DNA: TGTGCCAGCACCCCGTCTTGGAACAATGAGCAGTTCTTC.

The gene calls are TRBV5-5 and TRBJ1-1; D not certain. Germline V gives CDR1 SGHKS, CDR2 YYEKEE (reference sequence). Trimming shortened V by 1 base and J by 3 bases, and 7 bases separated the two germline ends. The length of the CDR3 is 13 residues. The CDR3 DNA is TGTGCCAGCAGCTTGTTCCGGGACACTGAAGCTTTCTTT. Translation: CASSLFRDTEAFF.

V and J are TRBV2 and TRBJ1-3; the D gene is possibly TRBD1 (5 bases). CDR1 SNHLY and CDR2 FYNNEI come from the germline V gene. With 6 bases removed from V and 0 bases from J, the gap between germline ends came to 15 bases. There are 16 residues in the CDR3. The CDR3 is CASSSRGRFSGNTIYF. The CDR3 DNA reads as TGTGCCAGCAGCTCGAGGGGCCGCTTCTCTGGAAACACCATATATTTT.

The chain couples TRBV23-1 to TRBJ2-7; 8 nucleotides line up with TRBD2. TRBV23-1 is reported as an ORF; its role is uncertain. The V segment lost 5 bases and the J segment 0 bases; nucleotides outside the gene matches: 6. The CDR3 loop spans 15 amino acids. The DNA for the CDR3 is TGCGCCAGCAGTTGCGGGGGGTGGAGCTCCTACGAGCAGTACTTC. This codes for CASSCGGWSSYEQYF.

In its sample, this clonotype was seen many times. One end of the junction fails to match germline, which may point to a read error. This chain joins TRBV4-1 and TRBJ2-1, with D possibly being TRBD2 (6 bases). Germline V gene data show CDR1 as MGHRA and CDR2 as YSYEKL. The CDR3 loop spans 14 amino acids. DNA for the CDR3: TGCGCCAGCAGCCCTCGGGACTCCCACAATGAGCAGTTCTTC. This sequence encodes CASSPRDSHNEQFF.

The chain uses TRBV6-6 and TRBJ2-7; no clear D. The CDR3 extends over 13 amino acids. Germline loops: CDR1 MNHNY, CDR2 SVGAGI (reference sequence). The germline V and J ends were trimmed by 7 bases and 2 bases, with 12 bases remaining between them. The CDR3 is CASKAPAAYEQYF. CDR3 DNA sequence: TGTGCCAGCAAGGCGCCCGCGGCCTACGAGCAGTACTTC.

The genes are TRBV7-2 and TRBJ2-3; 10 bases map to TRBD2. The CDR3 runs 17 residues. From germline, CDR1 is SGHTA and CDR2 FQGNSA. V shed 3 bases and J 4 bases; nucleotides not matched to a gene: 10. As DNA, the CDR3 is TGTGCCAGCAGCTTCAGTAGCGGGAGGTCTAGGGCAGATACGCAGTATTTT. This encodes CASSFSSGRSRADTQYF.

CDR3 coding DNA: TGCGCCAGCAGCCAAATGGGACAGGGAGGGGTCGAGCAGTACTTC. This codes for CASSQMGQGGVEQYF. The chain links TRBV4-3 to TRBJ2-7; 9 nucleotides match TRBD1. CDR3 size: 15 residues. With 2 bases clipped from V and 6 bases from J, the junction kept 8 bases outside the gene matches. The germline gives CDR1 LGHNA, CDR2 YSLEER.